This entry concerns a single T cell receptor (beta chain). This entry is derived from a study of blood T cell repertoires in COVID-19. Clones were sequenced by immunoSEQ multiplex PCR, and TCRdb holds only the in-frame ones, with some missing. The data hold about 120,000 clones, with 60% to 85% observed a single time. The germline V gene encodes CDR1 KGHSH and CDR2 LQKENI. The CDR3 contains 14 residues. After removal of 3 bases from V and 5 bases from J, the junction contained 4 bases not matched to a gene. The sequence derives from a man in his 70s with acute or convalescent COVID-19. The material sequenced was peripheral blood. The genes are TRBV18 and TRBJ2-5; TRBD2 matches 9 bases. The DNA of the CDR3 is TGTGCCAGCTCACCCCTAGCGGGGCGGGAGACCCAGTACTTC. The encoded protein is CASSPLAGRETQYF.